This entry lists 13 T cell receptor beta chains sequenced from one sample in a study of CD8+CD57+ T cells in acquired aplastic anemia. The template used for profiling TCR beta VDJ and CDR3 was genomic DNA. MiXCR, run by TCRdb on the reads, gives a single entry per CDR3 protein. The sample contains roughly 58,000 distinct CDR3 sequences, 50% to 70% of which appear only once. Sequenced: sorted CD4+, CD8+, or CD8+CD57+ T cells (not recorded which) from PBMCs. The receptor set was obtained from a human donor in good health, serving as a control.

The chain uses TRBV7-9 and TRBJ2-5; TRBD1 matches 7 bases. The J segment lost 3 bases and the V segment lost 5 bases, leaving 6 bases of the junction unmatched. This CDR3 region has 14 residues. The germline V gene encodes CDR1 SEHNR and CDR2 FQNEAQ (reference sequence). In DNA, the CDR3 is TGTGCCAGCAGCACATGGGACAGCAAAGAGACCCAGTACTTC. Amino acids: CASSTWDSKETQYF.

The chain uses TRBV5-1 and TRBJ1-2, with a possible D match to TRBD1 (5 bases). V lost 4 bases to trimming and J lost 11 bases, with 12 bases between them. This CDR3 comprises 11 residues. Germline V gene lookup returns CDR1 SGHRS and CDR2 YFSETQ. The CDR3 is CASSQGRDYTF. CDR3 nucleotides: TGCGCCAGCAGCCAGGGACGGGATTACACCTTC.

The gene calls are TRBV19 and TRBJ2-1; D possibly corresponds to TRBD2 (6 bases). Trimming removed 4 bases at V and 3 bases at J, with 13 bases between. This CDR3 contains 15 residues. Germline CDR1 reads LNHDA; CDR2 reads SQIVND (reference sequence). As DNA, the CDR3 is TGTGCCAGTAGTAGTTCGGCGGGGAACTACAATGAGCAGTTCTTC. It translates to CASSSSAGNYNEQFF. Filled out from reference TRBV19 and TRBJ2-1, the complete variable domain reads DGGITQSPKYLFRKEGQNVTLSCEQNLNHDAMYWYRQDPGQGLRLIYYSQIVNDFQKGDIAEGYSVSREKKESFPLTVTSAQKNPTAFYLCASSSSAGNYNEQFFGPGTRLTVL.

This clonotype showed up just once. This sequence joins TRBV7-8 and TRBJ2-7; D call uncertain. The germline V gene has CDR1 SGHVS and CDR2 FQNEAQ. This CDR3 has 13 residues. Trimming took 3 bases from V and 4 from J, leaving 10 bases between them. The CDR3 loop reads CASSLDKWYEQYF. The CDR3 DNA reads TGTGCCAGCAGCTTGGATAAGTGGTACGAGCAGTACTTC.

The chain couples TRBV20-1 to TRBJ2-3; 10 bases are a match to TRBD1. J gave up 2 bases and V 5 bases, and 7 bases lay outside the gene matches. Germline CDR1 DFQATT, CDR2 SNEGSKA (reference sequence). This CDR3 region has 15 residues. The CDR3 protein is CSASPGTGATDTQYF. Written as DNA, the CDR3 is TGCAGTGCTTCACCCGGGACAGGGGCCACAGATACGCAGTATTTT.

This chain connects TRBV5-1 to TRBJ2-1, with 10 bases matching TRBD2. The CDR3 is 16 amino acids. Germline V gene data show CDR1 as SGHRS and CDR2 as YFSETQ. After removal of 4 bases from V and 7 bases from J, the junction contained 11 bases not matched to a gene. In DNA form, the CDR3 reads TGCGCCAGCAGCCGCAAAGCGGGAGGGCAAAAAAATGAGCAGTTCTTC. Protein product: CASSRKAGGQKNEQFF.

The rearrangement links TRBV2 to TRBJ2-5, with a tentative D call TRBD1 (6 bases). CDR1 is SNHLY and CDR2 is FYNNEI in the germline V gene. V was pared by 3 bases and J by 3 bases, with 8 bases between. This CDR3 has 13 amino acids. The CDR3 nucleotides read TGTGCCAGCAGTGAGTGGACAGAAGAGACCCAGTACTTC. Its protein is CASSEWTEETQYF.

The chain is built from TRBV7-6 and TRBJ2-1; 13 positions match TRBD2. The CDR3 loop spans 17 amino acids. Trimming removed 3 bases from V and 2 bases from J; junction bases left unmatched: 4. Per the germline V gene, CDR1 is SGHVS and CDR2 is FNYEAQ. CDR3 sequence reads: CASSFGTSGTPYNEQFF. The CDR3 coding sequence is TGTGCCAGCAGCTTCGGGACTAGCGGGACCCCCTACAATGAGCAGTTCTTC.

Turning to this clonotype: One end of the junction fails to match germline, which may point to a read error. The rearrangement uses TRBV10-2 and TRBJ1-1; tentative D call: TRBD1 (5 bases). The CDR3 runs 13 residues. Germline CDR1 and CDR2: WSHSY and SAAADI. The DNA for the CDR3 is TGTGCCAGCACCAACAAGGCGGGACCCGAAGCTTTCTTT. This gives the protein CASTNKAGPEAFF.

This clonotype has ten or more counts. The rearrangement uses TRBV6-2 or TRBV6-3 and TRBJ2-3; tentatively, D is TRBD2 (6 bases). The V gene lost 3 bases and the J gene lost 2 bases, with 12 bases spanning the gap. CDR3 size: 15 residues. From germline, CDR1 is MNHEY and CDR2 SVGEGT. The CDR3 region is CASSYSGLLTDTQYF. CDR3 nucleotides: TGTGCCAGCAGTTATTCGGGACTCCTCACAGATACGCAGTATTTT.

This clonotype was detected ten times or more. Here the CDR3 DNA reads TGTGCCTGGACTAAGAGGGGGGCCAAAAACATTCAGTACTTC. Amino acid sequence: CAWTKRGAKNIQYF. The chain couples TRBV30 to TRBJ2-4; tentatively, D is TRBD1 (6 bases). V shed 4 bases and J shed 1 base, with 11 bases lying between them. The germline V gene has CDR1 GTSNPN and CDR2 SVGIG (reference sequence). The CDR3 runs 14 residues.

In its sample, this clonotype was seen many times. V is TRBV6-1 and J is TRBJ1-2, with D unclear. The CDR3 totals 12 residues. V lost 6 bases to trimming and J lost 4 bases, with 9 bases between them. Germline V gene sequence: CDR1 MNHNS, CDR2 SASEGT. The CDR3 sequence: CASRPRTYGYTF. CDR3 nucleotide sequence: TGTGCCAGCAGACCCCGGACCTATGGCTACACCTTC.

The rearrangement uses TRBV25-1 and TRBJ1-1, with a tentative D call TRBD1 (6 bases). CDR3 length: 14 amino acids. Per the germline V gene, CDR1 is MGHDK and CDR2 is SYGVNS. The germline V and J ends were trimmed by 5 bases and 1 base, with 11 bases remaining between them. In nucleotides, the CDR3 is TGTGCCAGCAGTCTCGGGACACCGAACACTGAAGCTTTCTTT. This gives the protein CASSLGTPNTEAFF.